This TCR beta chain was observed in a study of metastatic and nonmetastatic thyroid tumors. Overall study: Malignant thyroid and benign thyroid patients provided blood and tumor or nodule tissue whose repertoires were compared. Study-wide results and caveats: Malignant tumors reportedly showed significantly higher TCR beta diversity than benign nodules in both blood and tumor.

Germline CDR1 and CDR2: MNHNS and SASEGT. CDR3 length: 16 amino acids. After removal of 6 bases from V and 8 bases from J, the junction contained 11 bases not matched to a gene. This clone was seen many times. Antigen unknown. In the original workflow: The authors used CDR3 differences across clinicopathological groups to build a distant-metastasis classifier for papillary thyroid cancer. MiXCR was used by TCRdb to re-call the PCR reads. TCRdb, not the authors, supplied the V and J calls. Here the sample spans around 15,000 clones, around a third being singletons. Until they underwent thyroid surgery, no patient had received any treatment.

The sample was tumor tissue. This clonotype originated in a male donor with papillary thyroid cancer or a benign thyroid nodule (not recorded which). Some clones in this sample may be carry-over from other donors' samples. The V gene is TRBV6-1, the J gene TRBJ1-4, with 11 positions matching TRBD1. The CDR3 DNA reads as TGTGCCAGCAGACCAATACCGGGACAGGGGGAGGAAAAACTGTTTTTT. Translation: CASRPIPGQGEEKLFF.